Sequencing of this T cell receptor beta chain was carried out in a study of response to subunit inactivated influenza vaccine. Study observations and caveats: A suggestion made by the authors is that each seasonal influenza vaccination recruits few new T cells.

The CDR3 has 13 amino acids. V dropped 6 bases and J dropped 5; count of bases not matched to a gene: 5. This clonotype was counted many times. No antigen is known for it. TCRdb re-called the RT-PCR reads with MiXCR, one entry per CDR3 protein. This table has under 950,000 distinct CDR3 sequences, about 20% appearing once. The sequence was collected from a middle-aged man who received an inactivated influenza vaccine. This chain joins TRBV12-3 or TRBV12-4 and TRBJ1-1; 8 bases agree with TRBD1. The source was PBMCs from blood, collected roughly 5 days after vaccination. This chain's CDR3 is CASSPTGETEAFF. The DNA of the CDR3 is TGTGCCAGCAGCCCGACAGGGGAGACTGAAGCTTTCTTT.